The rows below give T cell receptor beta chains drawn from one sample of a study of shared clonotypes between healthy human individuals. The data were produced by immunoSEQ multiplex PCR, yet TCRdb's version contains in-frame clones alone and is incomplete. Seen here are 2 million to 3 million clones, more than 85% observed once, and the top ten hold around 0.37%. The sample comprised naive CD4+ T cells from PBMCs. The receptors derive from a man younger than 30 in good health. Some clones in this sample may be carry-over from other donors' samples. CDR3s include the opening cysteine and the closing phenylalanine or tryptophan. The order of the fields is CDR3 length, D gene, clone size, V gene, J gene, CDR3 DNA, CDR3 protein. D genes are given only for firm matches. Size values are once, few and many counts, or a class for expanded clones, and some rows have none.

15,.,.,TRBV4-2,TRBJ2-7,TGTGCCAGCAGCCATGGGACCCAACAGGGTTACGAGCAGTACTTC,CASSHGTQQGYEQYF
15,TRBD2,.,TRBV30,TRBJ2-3,TGTGCCTGGAGTCTAACTAGCGGGAGGCCGAGTACGCAGTATTTT,CAWSLTSGRPSTQYF
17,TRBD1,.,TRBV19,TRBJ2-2,TGTGCCAGTAGGAATCACAGGGGGCCGTTGAACACCGGGGAGCTGTTTTTT,CASRNHRGPLNTGELFF
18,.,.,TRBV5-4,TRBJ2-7,TGTGCCAGCAGCCTATGGACCAATGTGAGGGGTTTGGTTTACGAGCAGTACTTC,CASSLWTNVRGLVYEQYF
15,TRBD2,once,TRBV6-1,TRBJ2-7,TGTGCCAGCAGTCTCACTAGCGGGCCCTCCTACGAGCAGTACTTC,CASSLTSGPSYEQYF
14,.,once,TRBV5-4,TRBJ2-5,TGTGCCAGCAGCTTCGGGCAGGGTAAAGAGACCCAGTACTTC,CASSFGQGKETQYF
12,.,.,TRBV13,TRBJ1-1,TGTGCCAGCAGCTTAGAGGGACCTGAAGCTTTCTTT,CASSLEGPEAFF
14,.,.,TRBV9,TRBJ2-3,TGTGCCAGCAGCGTAACGGGGGACACAGATACGCAGTATTTT,CASSVTGDTDTQYF
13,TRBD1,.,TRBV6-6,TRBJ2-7,TGTGCCAGCAGTATTGGACAGGGCTACGAGCAGTACTTC,CASSIGQGYEQYF
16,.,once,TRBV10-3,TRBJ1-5,TGTGCCATCAGTGAGTCTATGGGGGGGAGAGGCCAGCCCCAGCATTTT,CAISESMGGRGQPQHF
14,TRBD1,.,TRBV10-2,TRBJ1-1,TGCGCCAGCAGAGGACAGGGTAGAGGAACTGAAGCTTTCTTT,CASRGQGRGTEAFF
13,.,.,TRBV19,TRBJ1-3,TGTGCCAGTACTTGGAGCTCTGGAAACACCATATATTTT,CASTWSSGNTIYF
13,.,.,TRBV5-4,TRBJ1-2,TGTGCCAGCAGTGAGGACGGGATCTATGGCTACACCTTC,CASSEDGIYGYTF
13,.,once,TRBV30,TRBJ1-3,TGTGCCTGGTGGCCCAGGGATTGGGACACCATATATTTT,CAWWPRDWDTIYF
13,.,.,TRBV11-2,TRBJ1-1,TGTGCCAGCAGCTCTCTCGGGGGGACTGAAGCTTTCTTT,CASSSLGGTEAFF
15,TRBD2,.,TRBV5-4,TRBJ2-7,TGTGCCAGCAGCCGCGGACTAGCGGGACCCTACGAGCAGTACTTC,CASSRGLAGPYEQYF
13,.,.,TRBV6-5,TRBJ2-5,TGTGCCAGCAGTTACCCGGGGTCAGAGACCCAGTACTTC,CASSYPGSETQYF